The 12 T cell receptor beta chains below all came from one sample that was sequenced in a study of tissue T cells after allogeneic stem cell transplantation. The protocol was immunoSEQ multiplex PCR, while the TCRdb copy is restricted to in-frame clones and leaves out a portion. The sample gives 48,000 or so clones, about 73% of which show up once; roughly 0.66% is in the top ten. Sequencing used sorted cells pooled from one or two spleens. The receptor source for this set is a pool of C57BL/6 mice in good health.

To note about this clone: Genes and germline come from the mouse. The sequence runs out 1 residue before the end of the CDR3; the remainder is reconstructed from the germline J gene. The chain carries TRBV4 and TRBJ2-4; the match to TRBD1 covers 8 bases. The CDR3 totals 12 residues. The germline CDR1 and CDR2 sequences are LGHDT and YNNKQL (reference sequence). V was pared by 6 bases and J by 7 bases, with 3 bases of the junction left unmatched. The sequenced CDR3 bases are TGTGCCAGCAGTCAGGGGGCGCACACCTTGTAC. This sequence encodes CASSQGAHTLY. The CDR3 as a whole reads CASSQGAHTLYF. The whole variable domain, filled in from reference TRBV4 and TRBJ2-4, reads ETAVFQTPNYHVTQVGNEVSFNCKQTLGHDTMYWYKQDSKKLLKIMFSYNNKQLIVNETVPRRFSPQSSDKAHLNLRIKSVEPEDSAVYLCASSQGAHTLYFGAGTRLSVL.

On this clone: The genes are named according to mouse. The read terminates 1 residue before the CDR3 end, so the remaining end is supplied by the germline J gene. The chain has TRBV13-3 and TRBJ1-6; no firm D call. TRBJ1-6 is known as an ORF, though its function is uncertain. Germline lookup yields CDR1 NNHDY and CDR2 SYVADS. The CDR3 has 14 amino acids. The ends were cut back, 2 bases at V and 4 bases at J, with 7 bases in the middle. The chain's CDR3 is CASSEERYNSPLYF. The sequenced CDR3 bases are TGTGCCAGCAGTGAGGAACGGTATAATTCGCCCCTCTAC.

Turning to this clone: The gene names here belong to mouse. The sequenced fragment ends 1 residue before the CDR3 boundary, so the rest is inferred from the germline J gene. The gene calls are TRBV3 and TRBJ1-2; 9 nucleotides align to TRBD1. The CDR3 length is 15 residues. Germline lookup yields CDR1 SNHLY and CDR2 FYNGKV (reference sequence). V lost 5 bases to trimming and J lost 1 base; unmatched junction nucleotides: 5. The CDR3 bases that were read are TGTGCCAGCAGCGCTCCGGGACAGGGAAACTCCGACTACACC. Protein sequence: CASSAPGQGNSDYT. The whole CDR3 reads CASSAPGQGNSDYTF.

The table lists this clone with a few counts. The genes and germline here are from mouse. From the germline J gene comes the end of the CDR3, since the read stops 1 residue before it. The chain is built from TRBV13-2 and TRBJ1-4; D is perhaps TRBD1 (5 bases). The CDR3 contains 15 residues. Germline loops: CDR1 NNHNN, CDR2 SYGAGS (reference sequence). With 0 bases removed from V and 1 base from J, the gap between germline ends came to 7 bases. The sequenced part of the CDR3 DNA is TGTGCCAGCGGTGATGCAACAGGTTCCAACGAAAGATTATTT. Its translation: CASGDATGSNERLF. The whole CDR3 protein is CASGDATGSNERLFF.

On this clone itself: These gene names are mouse names. The CDR3 extends 1 residue past the end of the read, so its final part is completed from the germline J gene. The chain links TRBV24 to TRBJ2-5, with D possibly TRBD1 on 6 matching bases. Trimming stripped 2 bases from V and 0 bases from J, with 6 bases between. Germline V gives CDR1 KGHTA, CDR2 FRNEEI. This CDR3 spans 14 amino acids. CDR3 in amino acids: CASSLGQNQDTQYF. The covered CDR3 bases are TGTGCCAGCAGTCTGGGACAGAACCAAGACACCCAGTAC.

With regard to this clone: The genes and germline here are from mouse. Sequencing ends 1 residue short of the CDR3 end; the germline J gene provides the rest. The genes are TRBV26 and TRBJ2-7, with TRBD2 matching over 10 bases. Germline loops: CDR1 KGHPV, CDR2 FQNQEV (reference sequence). The CDR3 totals 14 residues. After removal of 2 bases from V and 6 bases from J, the junction contained 4 bases not matched to a gene. The CDR3 region is CASSLAGGALEQYF. Partial CDR3 DNA: TGTGCCAGCAGTCTGGCTGGGGGGGCCCTTGAACAGTAC.

A note on this clone: All gene names here are mouse names. The read ends 1 residue early relative to the CDR3; the germline J gene fills the gap. The J gene is TRBJ1-4, the V gene TRBV31, with a possible D match to TRBD1 (5 bases). In germline, CDR1 is GKSSPN, CDR2 SITVG. This CDR3 has 14 amino acids. The germline V and J ends were trimmed by 3 bases and 0 bases, with 8 bases remaining between them. The CDR3 protein is CAWSQGISNERLFF. The sequenced CDR3 bases are TGTGCCTGGAGCCAGGGTATTTCCAACGAAAGATTATTT.

Details on this clone: Gene names are mouse gene names. The read ends 1 residue early relative to the CDR3; the germline J gene fills the gap. The chain combines TRBV17 with TRBJ2-5; TRBD1 aligns across 7 bases. This CDR3 region has 15 residues. Trimming cost V 1 base and J 1 base; bases outside gene matches: 2. CDR1 is MNHDT and CDR2 is YYDKIL in the germline V gene. The CDR3 loop is CASSRVQGDQDTQYF. The sequenced CDR3 bases are TGTGCTAGCAGTAGAGTGCAGGGGGACCAAGACACCCAGTAC.

Worth noting for this clone: The genes and germline here are from mouse. This CDR3 reads CASGEEVTEVFF. The sequenced CDR3 bases are TGTGCCAGCGGTGAGGAGGTCACAGAAGTCTTC. The chain employs TRBV13-2 and TRBJ1-1; D is uncertain. The CDR3 end falls 1 residue outside the read, so it is completed with the germline J gene. CDR3 length: 12 amino acids. V was clipped by 2 bases and J by 4 bases, with 6 bases between them. Germline assignment: CDR1 NNHNN and CDR2 SYGAGS (reference sequence).

With respect to this clone: Germline and genes here are mouse. CDR3 sequence: CASSPGSSYEQYF. The sequenced part of the CDR3 DNA is TGTGCCAGCTCCCCAGGGAGCTCCTATGAACAGTAC. V usage is TRBV12-1 and J usage is TRBJ2-7, with D possibly being TRBD1 (5 bases). The read ends 1 residue early relative to the CDR3; the germline J gene fills the gap. Trimming removed 4 bases from V and 0 bases from J, with 9 bases in between. Germline V lookup: CDR1 SGHSN, CDR2 HYEKVE. The CDR3 has 13 residues. The whole variable domain, remainder taken from reference TRBV12-1 and TRBJ2-7, is DSGVVQSPRHIIKEKGGRSVLTCIPISGHSNVVWYQQTLGKELKFLIQHYEKVERDKGFLPSRFSVQQFDDYHSEMNMSALELEDSAMYFCASSPGSSYEQYFGPGTRLTVL.

Concerning this clone: Mouse gene names apply. The missing CDR3 end, 1 residue past where the read stops, is filled in from the germline J gene. The rearrangement uses TRBV13-2 and TRBJ1-2; the D gene is possibly TRBD1 (5 bases). Trimming stripped 0 bases from V and 2 bases from J, with 8 bases between. Per the germline V gene, CDR1 is NNHNN and CDR2 is SYGAGS (reference sequence). CDR3 length: 14 residues. The DNA read from the CDR3 is TGTGCCAGCGGTGATGGGGCAGGGAACTCCGACTACACC. It specifies CASGDGAGNSDYT. The entire CDR3 is CASGDGAGNSDYTF.

Of note for this clone: Germline and genes here are mouse. From the germline J gene comes the end of the CDR3, since the read stops 1 residue before it. The rearrangement uses TRBV13-2 and TRBJ2-2; 9 bases fit TRBD2. Germline V gives CDR1 NNHNN, CDR2 SYGAGS (reference sequence). V shed 1 base and J 4 bases; nucleotides not matched to a gene: 5. The CDR3 totals 16 residues. CDR3 residues: CASGDIWGGATGQLYF. Partial CDR3 DNA: TGTGCCAGCGGTGATATTTGGGGGGGCGCCACCGGGCAGCTCTAC.